Here is one T cell receptor beta chain with its context. CDR1 is SGHAT, CDR2 FQNNGV, per germline. J gave up 4 bases and V 5 bases, and 23 bases lay outside the gene matches. There are 19 residues in the CDR3. TCR beta cDNA was prepared out of about 510 ng total RNA by means of a constant-region primer. Library construction for TCR beta comprised three nested multiplex PCR rounds performed with slightly modified ARM-PCR. Each of the first two PCR rounds ran approximately 11 cycles with TRBV1-TRBV30 forward and C-beta reverse primers. TCRdb re-derived calls from the multiplex PCR reads in MiXCR, one entry per CDR3 protein. This table holds 300,000 to 400,000 distinct CDR3 sequences, 65% found once. The sample is drawn from a study of tumor-infiltrating lymphocytes in primary liver carcinoma. Unsorted whole blood yielded the blood RNA, and germline DNA was also extracted.

The sequencing sample was made of peripheral blood. This clonotype originated in a man in his forties with primary liver carcinoma and hepatitis B virus infection. The chain links TRBV11-2 to TRBJ2-7, with 7 bases identical to TRBD2. In nucleotides, the CDR3 is TGTGCCAGCAGCCCTGTGAGGAGGAGTAGTGGACTAGTGGGGTACGAGCAGTACTTC. As protein: CASSPVRRSSGLVGYEQYF.